This T cell receptor (beta chain) was identified in a study of shared clonotypes between healthy human individuals. The table came from immunoSEQ multiplex PCR; TCRdb's copy has only in-frame clones and leaves some out. The data contain roughly 1.5 million clones, roughly 98% of them singletons. CDR1 MNHEY and CDR2 SVGAGI come from the germline V gene. The CDR3 contains 14 residues. J gave up 6 bases and V 6 bases, and 8 bases lay outside the gene matches. The sequence was obtained from a man under 40 in good health. Source material: naive CD4+ T cells sorted from blood. Subset noted: CD45RA+ positively selected. The chain recombines TRBV6-5 with TRBJ2-7; 10 positions match TRBD2. CDR3 loop: CASSQAGTSVEQYF. As DNA, the CDR3 is TGTGCCAGCAGCCAAGCGGGGACTAGCGTCGAGCAGTACTTC.